The clone carrying this TCR beta chain has more than one count but fewer than ten. The sample comes from a study of early stage breast cancer tumors. Each sample had two DNA replicates, around 0.45 ug blood or around 1.5 ug tissue. Measured with immunoSEQ multiplex PCR; TCRdb has only the in-frame clones, and not every one. The sample gives tens of thousands of clones, around nine tenths of which show up once; roughly 5% is in the top ten. V shed 5 bases and J shed 6 bases, with 14 bases lying between them. This CDR3 comprises 13 residues. Per germline, CDR1 SGHNT and CDR2 YENEEA. The rearrangement uses TRBV11-3 and TRBJ2-7, with D possibly matching TRBD2 (5 bases). This receptor was identified in a person aged 70 to 85 with breast cancer. The sequenced sample consisted of blood. Written as DNA, the CDR3 is TGTGCCAGCAGCCCGAACCGGGGTACCGAGCAGTACTTC. The encoded protein is CASSPNRGTEQYF.